This TCR beta chain is from a study of T cells in Graves' hyperthyroidism and ophthalmopathy. Findings of the study overall: Ophthalmopathy, as predicted by the model, came a median 6.5 months after the prediction.

This clonotype was seen repeatedly, ten times or more. The antigen remains undetermined. Amplified TCR beta CDR3 regions derived from RNA transcripts. TCR CDR3 regions were first amplified by RT-PCR with HTBI primers. TCRdb analysed the multiplex PCR reads with MiXCR anew, one entry per CDR3 protein. The repertoire consists of around 300,000 distinct CDR3 sequences, with approximately 12% occurring once and the leading ten covering roughly 7.5%. Germline-derived CDR1 and CDR2 are SGHTA and FQGNSA. Deletions cut 4 bases from V and 6 bases from J, with 19 bases between. This CDR3 spans 17 amino acids. The TCR sequence derives from a woman between 25 and 40 years old with Graves' hyperthyroidism that later progressed to Graves' ophthalmopathy. V is TRBV7-2 and J is TRBJ1-6; D remains unclear. Sequenced input: blood. CDR3 residues: CASSSQLSTKSNSPLHF. Written as DNA, the CDR3 is TGTGCCAGCAGCTCGCAACTATCCACAAAATCTAATTCACCCCTCCACTTT.